These 26 T cell receptor beta chains were all obtained from the same sample, sequenced in a study of regulatory T cells in long-lasting Graves disease. As for time point: newly diagnosed GD, antithyroid drugs for less than 3 months. After RNA was extracted from PBMCs, the TCR library was made from it. iRepertoire HTBI primers and Arm-PCR of CDR3 regions built TCR beta libraries. TCRdb analysed the multiplex PCR reads with MiXCR anew, one entry per CDR3 protein. The table includes approximately 230,000 distinct CDR3 sequences, about 18% detected once. This sample comprised peripheral blood mononuclear cells (PBMCs), obtained at new diagnosis, from a patient treated with antithyroid drugs. The receptor source for this set is a female donor with Graves disease.

Ten or more counts support this clonotype. This sequence joins TRBV7-3 and TRBJ1-1, with 8 positions matching TRBD1. This CDR3 contains 13 residues. V shed 5 bases, J shed 3 bases, and the junction held 2 bases outside the gene matches. Per germline, CDR1 SGHTA and CDR2 FQGTGA. The chain's CDR3 is CASSLDRDTEAFF. The DNA for the CDR3 is TGTGCCAGCAGCCTGGACAGGGACACTGAAGCTTTCTTT.

On this clonotype: One end of the junction does not line up with germline, which may come from a read error. V gene TRBV3-1 combines with J gene TRBJ2-5, with D possibly matching TRBD1 (5 bases). Germline CDR1 LGHDT, CDR2 YNNKEL (reference sequence). The CDR3 loop spans 15 amino acids. The CDR3 nucleotides read TGTGCCGGCAGCCAAGCGTCAGCAGGGTGGGAGACCCAGTACTTC. It yields the protein CAGSQASAGWETQYF.

This clonotype came up a few times. A read error is possible here, since a much larger clone lies one base away. V is TRBV20-1 and J is TRBJ1-5; 10 nucleotides agree with TRBD1. Germline CDR1 DFQATT, CDR2 SNEGSKA (reference sequence). The CDR3 spans 14 residues. The CDR3: CSAREGQGNQPHHF. DNA for the CDR3: TGCAGTGCTAGAGAGGGACAGGGGAATCAGCCCCATCATTTT.

This clonotype was seen many times. The genes are TRBV30 and TRBJ2-1; the D gene is possibly TRBD2 (7 bases). The CDR3 length is 15 residues. Per germline, CDR1 GTSNPN and CDR2 SVGIG (reference sequence). With 5 bases removed from V and 12 bases from J, the gap between germline ends came to 26 bases. DNA of the CDR3: TGTGCCTGGGGGGAACAGGGCGGGAGAGAAATTGGGCAGTTCTTC. Translated: CAWGEQGGREIGQFF.

This clonotype was picked up many times. The gene calls are TRBV19 and TRBJ1-6; a weak D match, TRBD1 (5 bases). The CDR3 has 15 residues. V gave up 6 bases and J gave up 9 bases, with 18 bases separating them. Per the germline V gene, CDR1 is LNHDA and CDR2 is SQIVND (reference sequence). The CDR3 DNA is TGTGCCAGTAGCCGGGGTGGGACGTCCATTTCACCCCTCCACTTT. Encoded protein: CASSRGGTSISPLHF.

In this sample, this clonotype turned up many times. The chain employs TRBV7-8 and TRBJ2-3; 7 positions match TRBD2. The germline gives CDR1 SGHVS, CDR2 FQNEAQ. J was trimmed by 7 bases and V by 5 bases; bases with no gene match: 9. CDR3 size: 14 residues. The CDR3: CASSPVASGYTQYF. CDR3 nucleotides: TGTGCCAGCAGCCCCGTCGCTAGCGGCTATACGCAGTATTTT.

As concerns this clonotype: This likely came from a read error, as a far larger clone is one base away. This rearrangement joins TRBV7-2 to TRBJ2-5; unclear D gene. Near its end, the DNA agrees better with TRBJ2-7, so the J call may be wrong. The CDR3 totals 14 residues. Germline V CDR1 and CDR2: SGHTA, FQGNSA. The CDR3, as DNA: TGTGCCAGCAGCTTAGGCAGGAACTCCTACGAGCAGTACTTC. It encodes CASSLGRNSYEQYF.

This clonotype appeared many times. The genes are TRBV20-1 and TRBJ2-1; D is possibly TRBD2 (6 bases). From germline, CDR1 is DFQATT and CDR2 SNEGSKA (reference sequence). The ends were cut back, 3 bases at V and 4 bases at J, with 16 bases in the middle. This CDR3 has 15 amino acids. The CDR3 DNA reads as TGCAGTGCTAGCCCCGCGCTCGGGGGATACAATGAGCAGTTCTTC. Translating gives CSASPALGGYNEQFF.

This clonotype was counted ten times or more. The rearrangement uses TRBV10-3 and TRBJ2-3; a possible D gene is TRBD2 (6 bases). With 9 bases removed from V and 4 bases from J, the gap between germline ends came to 14 bases. From germline, CDR1 is ENHRY and CDR2 SYGVKD. The CDR3 extends over 13 amino acids. The CDR3 DNA reads as TGTGCCATAAGCCGGGAGTACGCAGATACGCAGTATTTT. Translated: CAISREYADTQYF.

Worth noting for this clonotype: A read error likely explains this, since a far larger clone differs by one base. This rearrangement joins TRBV11-2 to TRBJ2-3; 12 nucleotides agree with TRBD2. The J call is uncertain, as TRBJ2-1 better fits the DNA end. The germline CDR1 and CDR2 sequences are SGHAT and FQNNGV. The CDR3 has 15 amino acids. CDR3 region: CASSAQGLAGGEQFF. CDR3 in DNA: TGTGCCAGCAGCGCCCAGGGGCTAGCGGGAGGGGAGCAGTTCTTC.

This clonotype has only one observation. The chain has TRBV6-8 and TRBJ1-2; 9 nucleotides align to TRBD1. The V and J ends lost 5 bases and 4 bases, in that order; junction bases with no gene match: 8. There are 15 residues in the CDR3. Per the germline V gene, CDR1 is MNHGY and CDR2 is SAAAGT. The CDR3 sequence: CASSGGTGSVYGYTF. CDR3 in DNA: TGTGCCAGCAGTGGGGGGACAGGGAGCGTCTATGGCTACACCTTC.

In this sample, this clonotype turned up a few times. The chain recombines TRBV27 with TRBJ2-1; TRBD1 agrees at 8 bases. Germline V gene lookup returns CDR1 MNHEY and CDR2 SMNVEV (reference sequence). The CDR3 is made up of 14 amino acids. The trim removed 5 bases at V and 8 bases at J, leaving 8 bases unmatched. CDR3 loop: CASSQGTGGDEQFF. The CDR3 DNA follows: TGTGCCAGCAGTCAAGGGACAGGAGGGGATGAGCAGTTCTTC.

The rearrangement uses TRBV7-2 and TRBJ2-5; D possibly uses TRBD1 or TRBD2 (5 bases each). CDR1 and CDR2 from the germline V gene are SGHTA and FQGNSA. V dropped 1 base and J dropped 1 base, with 13 bases sitting between them. The CDR3 runs 16 residues. CDR3 nucleotide sequence: TGTGCCAGCAGCTTAGGAGGCTTGGGGACCCAAGAGACCCAGTACTTC. Its protein product is CASSLGGLGTQETQYF.

The table lists this clonotype with many counts. Germline and junction disagree at one end, which may indicate a read error. The chain recombines TRBV14 with TRBJ2-5; 7 bases agree with TRBD2. Germline V gene sequence: CDR1 SGHDN, CDR2 FVKESK. This CDR3 is built from 16 residues. CDR3 sequence: CASSQVGTMGQVTQYF. The CDR3 bases are TGTGCCAGCAGCCAAGTTGGGACTATGGGCCAAGTGACCCAGTACTTC.

The chain couples TRBV2 to TRBJ2-2; 7 bases agree with TRBD1. The CDR3 contains 16 residues. J was trimmed by 5 bases and V by 7 bases; bases with no gene match: 13. The germline V gene has CDR1 SNHLY and CDR2 FYNNEI. In DNA form, the CDR3 reads TGTGCCAGCAATCCCACGGGAACAGGGGAAACCGGGGAGCTGTTTTTT. Residues: CASNPTGTGETGELFF. The full variable domain, rest sourced from reference TRBV2 and TRBJ2-2, is EPEVTQTPSHQVTQMGQEVILRCVPISNHLYFYWYRQILGQKVEFLVSFYNNEISEKSEIFDDQFSVERPDGSNFTLKIRSTKLEDSAMYFCASNPTGTGETGELFFGEGSRLTVL.

CDR3 sequence: CASSGSTAYEQYF. The CDR3 DNA reads as TGTGCCAGCAGCGGAAGCACCGCCTACGAGCAGTACTTC. V gene TRBV5-4 combines with J gene TRBJ2-7, with D uncertain. Looked up from germline, CDR1 is SGHNT and CDR2 is YYREEE (reference sequence). The CDR3 contains 13 residues. Trimming took 4 bases from V and 2 from J, leaving 10 bases between them.

There are many counts of this clonotype. The V call is TRBV6-1, the J call TRBJ2-5; 9 bases map to TRBD1. The ends lost 4 bases at V and 4 bases at J; junction bases unmatched: 10. CDR1 is MNHNS and CDR2 is SASEGT in the germline V gene. The CDR3 is 16 residues long. CDR3 nucleotides: TGTGCCAGCAGTGCCTACCGACAGGGGGAGGGAGAGACCCAGTACTTC. This gives the protein CASSAYRQGEGETQYF.

This clonotype was counted at least ten times. This chain joins TRBV2 and TRBJ2-2, with D possibly TRBD1 on 5 matching bases. The germline V gene has CDR1 SNHLY and CDR2 FYNNEI. The V end was cut by 3 bases, the J end by 8 bases, with 16 bases between. The CDR3 totals 15 residues. CDR3 sequence (DNA): TGTGCCAGCAGTGAGAGTTGGGGCGCATCTGGGGAGCTGTTTTTT. Residues: CASSESWGASGELFF.

This clonotype was seen at least ten times. The chain has TRBV2 and TRBJ2-7; D tentatively fits TRBD1 or TRBD2 (5 bases each). Trimming shortened V by 8 bases and J by 2 bases, and 16 bases separated the two germline ends. CDR1 and CDR2 (germline): SNHLY, FYNNEI. This CDR3 region has 14 residues. The CDR3 bases are TGTGCCAGCTCGGGGCTGCCCTTACCCTACGAGCAGTACTTC. Translated, it gives CASSGLPLPYEQYF. The full variable domain, in which reference TRBV2 and TRBJ2-7 provide the parts outside the CDR3, is EPEVTQTPSHQVTQMGQEVILRCVPISNHLYFYWYRQILGQKVEFLVSFYNNEISEKSEIFDDQFSVERPDGSNFTLKIRSTKLEDSAMYFCASSGLPLPYEQYFGPGTRLTVT.

Ten or more counts support this clonotype. V gene TRBV16 combines with J gene TRBJ1-3; D is unresolved. The CDR3 runs 12 residues. Germline CDR1 is KGHSY and CDR2 is FQNENV. With 6 bases removed from V and 4 bases from J, the gap between germline ends came to 7 bases. The chain's CDR3 is CASRQGGNTIYF. For the CDR3, the DNA is TGTGCCAGCAGACAAGGCGGAAACACCATATATTTT.

The chain has TRBV2 and TRBJ2-5; 7 nucleotides agree with TRBD1. V lost 6 bases and J lost 5; bases outside the gene matches: 9. The CDR3 runs 14 residues. Germline lookup yields CDR1 SNHLY and CDR2 FYNNEI. CDR3 protein: CASSPDRAGETQYF. CDR3 nucleotides: TGTGCCAGCAGCCCAGACAGGGCGGGTGAGACCCAGTACTTC. Complete variable domain (other parts from reference TRBV2 and TRBJ2-5): EPEVTQTPSHQVTQMGQEVILRCVPISNHLYFYWYRQILGQKVEFLVSFYNNEISEKSEIFDDQFSVERPDGSNFTLKIRSTKLEDSAMYFCASSPDRAGETQYFGPGTRLLVL.

This clonotype came up a few times. The chain employs TRBV9 and TRBJ2-5; TRBD2 matches 11 bases. CDR1 is SGDLS and CDR2 is YYNGEE in the germline V gene. Trimming took 3 bases from V and 2 from J; bases not matched to a gene: 12. This CDR3 has 18 residues. The CDR3 is CASSARYGTSGDQETQYF. DNA of the CDR3: TGTGCCAGCAGCGCCCGATACGGGACTAGCGGTGATCAAGAGACCCAGTACTTC.

This clonotype was observed many times. Here the CDR3 reads CAISDRENSPLHF. CDR3 coding DNA: TGTGCCATCAGTGACAGAGAAAATTCACCCCTCCACTTT. This chain links TRBV10-3 with TRBJ1-6; D not certain. The V end lost 3 bases, the J end lost 7 bases, and 7 bases lay between the germline ends. CDR1 ENHRY and CDR2 SYGVKD come from the germline V gene. The length of the CDR3 is 13 residues.

This clonotype occurred many times. V usage is TRBV28 and J usage is TRBJ1-5, with unresolved D. The CDR3 has 14 amino acids. CDR1 MDHEN and CDR2 SYDVKM come from the germline V gene. Trimming shortened V by 4 bases and J by 0 bases, and 7 bases separated the two germline ends. The CDR3 reads CASSSPYSNQPQHF. The CDR3 DNA sequence: TGTGCCAGCAGTTCGCCATATAGCAATCAGCCCCAGCATTTT.

In the case of this clonotype: A read error likely explains this, since a far larger clone differs by one base. This chain uses TRBV6-8 with TRBJ1-1, with no clear D. The CDR3 is 14 amino acids. Germline V gene lookup returns CDR1 MNHGY and CDR2 SAAAGT. Here the CDR3 reads CARSRPVGNTEAFF. The CDR3 DNA sequence: TGTGCCCGCAGTCGGCCCGTTGGGAACACTGAAGCTTTCTTT.

Ten or more counts support this clonotype. V usage is TRBV6-1 and J usage is TRBJ1-2; D is perhaps TRBD1 (5 bases). The germline CDR1 and CDR2 sequences are MNHNS and SASEGT. V lost 8 bases to trimming and J lost 4 bases, with 17 bases between them. CDR3 size: 14 residues. CDR3 DNA: TGTGCCAGCGGCCGTGAGGGGCCGTCCTATGGCTACACCTTC. It translates to CASGREGPSYGYTF.